Listed here are 6 T cell receptor beta chains from one sample, sequenced in a study of cytomegalovirus exposure and HLA in healthy donors. The data were produced by immunoSEQ multiplex PCR, yet TCRdb's version contains in-frame clones alone and is incomplete. The profile shows 250,000 to 400,000 clones, approximately 86% of them singletons. The specimen sequenced was PBMCs. These receptors were obtained from a man younger than 40 in good health and CMV-seronegative.

This chain uses TRBV5-1 with TRBJ2-5; 7 bases agree with TRBD1. With 7 bases clipped from V and 7 bases from J, the junction kept 10 bases outside the gene matches. Germline V gives CDR1 SGHRS, CDR2 YFSETQ. The CDR3 is made up of 13 amino acids. The CDR3 nucleotides read TGCGCCAGCGCATCCGGGACAGTTGTGACCCAGTACTTC. Amino acids: CASASGTVVTQYF.

The chain carries TRBV7-9 and TRBJ2-5; tentatively, D is TRBD1 (6 bases). Germline CDR1 reads SEHNR; CDR2 reads FQNEAQ (reference sequence). This CDR3 comprises 14 residues. With 6 bases removed from V and 4 bases from J, the gap between germline ends came to 15 bases. DNA for the CDR3: TGTGCCAGCAGGGACACAGGGTTTGGAGAGACCCAGTACTTC. Amino acid sequence: CASRDTGFGETQYF.

This clone has more than one count but fewer than ten. The J gene is TRBJ2-5, the V gene TRBV7-2, with D maybe TRBD1 (5 bases). V was shortened by 0 bases and J by 2 bases, with 7 bases between the two germline ends. The CDR3 extends over 14 amino acids. The V gene's germline CDR1 is SGHTA and CDR2 FQGNSA. The CDR3 loop is CASSLAGLQETQYF. CDR3 nucleotides: TGTGCCAGCAGCTTAGCGGGGCTGCAAGAGACCCAGTACTTC.

The gene calls are TRBV11-2 and TRBJ1-1; TRBD1 might be the D (6 bases). The germline CDR1 and CDR2 sequences are SGHAT and FQNNGV. This CDR3 spans 16 amino acids. V lost 4 bases and J lost 5, with 20 bases in between. CDR3 bases: TGTGCCAGCAGCTCAAGGCCGCGGGGGCGGACGACTGAAGCTTTCTTT. Amino acids: CASSSRPRGRTTEAFF.

In regard to this clone: The sample has other DNA sequences that encode this CDR3 too. The chain has TRBV27 and TRBJ1-1, with D perhaps TRBD1 (6 bases). V shed 5 bases and J shed 0 bases, with 10 bases lying between them. Germline V gives CDR1 MNHEY, CDR2 SMNVEV (reference sequence). This CDR3 is 14 amino acids long. The CDR3 sequence: CASSPGTMNTEAFF. The CDR3 DNA is TGTGCCAGCAGTCCGGGGACAATGAACACTGAAGCTTTCTTT.

The CDR3 coding sequence is TGTGCCAGCAGTTTAAATACCAGGCATGTTGATGGCTACACCTTC. Translating gives CASSLNTRHVDGYTF. The chain is built from TRBV27 and TRBJ1-2; D gene ambiguous. V was clipped by 2 bases and J by 6 bases, with 16 bases between them. This CDR3 comprises 15 residues. Germline V gene data show CDR1 as MNHEY and CDR2 as SMNVEV (reference sequence).